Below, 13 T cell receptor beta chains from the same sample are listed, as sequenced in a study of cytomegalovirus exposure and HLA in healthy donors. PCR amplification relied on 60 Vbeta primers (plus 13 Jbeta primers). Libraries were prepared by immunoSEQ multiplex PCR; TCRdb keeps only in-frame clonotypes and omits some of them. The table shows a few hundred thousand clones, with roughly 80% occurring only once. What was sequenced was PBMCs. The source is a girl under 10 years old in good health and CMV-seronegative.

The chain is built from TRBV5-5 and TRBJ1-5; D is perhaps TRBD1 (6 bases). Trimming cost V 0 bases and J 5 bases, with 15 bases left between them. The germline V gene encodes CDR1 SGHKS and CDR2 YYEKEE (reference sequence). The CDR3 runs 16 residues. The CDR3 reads CASSLGGGSSYQPQHF. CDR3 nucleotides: TGTGCCAGCAGCTTGGGGGGGGGCAGCAGTTATCAGCCCCAGCATTTT.

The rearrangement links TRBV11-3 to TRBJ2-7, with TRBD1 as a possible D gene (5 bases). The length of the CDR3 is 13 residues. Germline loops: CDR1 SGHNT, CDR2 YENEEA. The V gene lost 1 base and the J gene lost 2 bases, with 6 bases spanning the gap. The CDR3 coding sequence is TGTGCCAGCAGCTTAGGCAGGGCCTACGAGCAGTACTTC. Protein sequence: CASSLGRAYEQYF.

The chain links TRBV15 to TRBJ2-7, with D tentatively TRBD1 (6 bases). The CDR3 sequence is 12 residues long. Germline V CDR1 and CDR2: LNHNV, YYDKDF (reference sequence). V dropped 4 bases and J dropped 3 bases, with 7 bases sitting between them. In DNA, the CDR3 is TGTGCCACCAGCATCAGGGGCTACGAGCAGTACTTC. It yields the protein CATSIRGYEQYF.

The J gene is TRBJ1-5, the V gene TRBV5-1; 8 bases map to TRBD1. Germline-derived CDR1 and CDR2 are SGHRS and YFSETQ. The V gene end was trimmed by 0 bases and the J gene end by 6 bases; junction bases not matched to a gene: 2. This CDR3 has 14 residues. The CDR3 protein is CASSLEQGGQPQHF. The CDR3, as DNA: TGCGCCAGCAGCTTGGAACAGGGGGGTCAGCCCCAGCATTTT.

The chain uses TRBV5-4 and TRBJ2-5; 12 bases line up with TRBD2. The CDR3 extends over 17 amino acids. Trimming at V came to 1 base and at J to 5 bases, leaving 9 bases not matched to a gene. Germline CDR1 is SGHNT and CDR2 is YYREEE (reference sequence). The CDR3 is CASSLSLAGGLGETQYF. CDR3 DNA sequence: TGTGCCAGCAGCTTGTCTCTAGCGGGGGGGCTTGGGGAGACCCAGTACTTC.

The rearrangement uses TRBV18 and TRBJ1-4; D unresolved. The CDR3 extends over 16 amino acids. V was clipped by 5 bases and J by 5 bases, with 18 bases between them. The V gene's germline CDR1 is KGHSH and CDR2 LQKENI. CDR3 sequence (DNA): TGTGCCAGCTCATCCTACCAGGCCAGAGAAAATGAAAAACTGTTTTTT. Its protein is CASSSYQARENEKLFF.

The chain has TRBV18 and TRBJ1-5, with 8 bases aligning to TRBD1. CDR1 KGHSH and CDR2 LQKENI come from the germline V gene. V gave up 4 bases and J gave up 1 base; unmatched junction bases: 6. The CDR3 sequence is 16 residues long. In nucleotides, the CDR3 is TGTGCCAGCTCACAGGACAGGGCGACCAGCAATCAGCCCCAGCATTTT. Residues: CASSQDRATSNQPQHF.

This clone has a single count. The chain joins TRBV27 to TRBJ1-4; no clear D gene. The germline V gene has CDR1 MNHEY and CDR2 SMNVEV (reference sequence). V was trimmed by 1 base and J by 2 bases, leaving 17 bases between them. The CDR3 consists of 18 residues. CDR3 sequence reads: CASSLFPPRGRTNEKLFF. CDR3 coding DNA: TGTGCCAGCAGTTTATTCCCTCCCCGAGGGCGGACTAATGAAAAACTGTTTTTT.

CDR3 bases: TGCGCCAGCAGCGATTGGGGCCAGGGACAGGGAGCCGGCTACACCTTC. Residues: CASSDWGQGQGAGYTF. The chain has TRBV5-1 and TRBJ1-2; 9 bases map to TRBD1. CDR1 and CDR2 (germline): SGHRS, YFSETQ. This CDR3 comprises 16 residues. Unmatched junction bases numbered 15, after V lost 4 bases and J lost 8 bases.

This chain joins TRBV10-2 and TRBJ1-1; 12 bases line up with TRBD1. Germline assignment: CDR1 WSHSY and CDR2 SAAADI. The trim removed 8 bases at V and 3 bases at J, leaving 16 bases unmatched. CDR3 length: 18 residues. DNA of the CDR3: TGCGCCAGCGGGGGAAATCCGGGACAGGGGGCGAGTCACACTGAAGCTTTCTTT. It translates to CASGGNPGQGASHTEAFF.

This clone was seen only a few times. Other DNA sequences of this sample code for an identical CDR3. The CDR3 nucleotides read TGCAGCGTTGACGGGGGCTCCTACAATGAGCAGTTCTTC. This gives the protein CSVDGGSYNEQFF. This chain connects TRBV29-1 to TRBJ2-1; weak D call: TRBD2 (6 bases). Deletions cut 3 bases from V and 0 bases from J, with 6 bases between. In germline, CDR1 is SQVTM, CDR2 ANQGSEA. This CDR3 spans 13 amino acids.

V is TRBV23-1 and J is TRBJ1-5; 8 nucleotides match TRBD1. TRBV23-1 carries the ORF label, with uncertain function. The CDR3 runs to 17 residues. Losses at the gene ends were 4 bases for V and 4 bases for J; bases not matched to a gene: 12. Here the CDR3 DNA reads TGCGCCAGCAGTCCACCTCCGACAGGGGATGTGAATCAGCCCCAGCATTTT. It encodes CASSPPPTGDVNQPQHF.

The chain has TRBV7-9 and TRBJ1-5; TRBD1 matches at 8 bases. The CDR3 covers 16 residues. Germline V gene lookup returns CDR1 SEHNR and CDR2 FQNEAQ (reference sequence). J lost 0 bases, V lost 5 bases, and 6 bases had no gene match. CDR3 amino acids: CASSPGQGDSNQPQHF. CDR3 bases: TGTGCCAGCAGCCCCGGACAGGGAGATAGCAATCAGCCCCAGCATTTT.